The 22 T cell receptor beta chains below were found in one sample sequenced in a study of blood T cell repertoires in COVID-19. Data came from immunoSEQ multiplex PCR; TCRdb stores just in-frame clones and leaves some out. There are under 250,000 clones in the sample; roughly 86% occur only once, and under 2% lies in the top ten. The sample taken for sequencing was peripheral blood. The source of these receptors is a woman aged 55 to 70 who had recovered from COVID-19.

The chain carries TRBV5-5 and TRBJ1-1; 9 bases agree with TRBD1. The germline CDR1 and CDR2 sequences are SGHKS and YYEKEE (reference sequence). This CDR3 is built from 14 residues. V gave up 5 bases and J gave up 4 bases; unmatched junction bases: 6. This chain's CDR3 is CASRGQGRATEAFF. The CDR3 DNA reads TGTGCCAGCAGGGGACAGGGTCGGGCCACTGAAGCTTTCTTT.

The gene calls are TRBV28 and TRBJ2-1, with D uncertain. Trimming left V 5 bases short and J 7 bases short, with 18 bases between. There are 15 residues in the CDR3. Germline assignment: CDR1 MDHEN and CDR2 SYDVKM. As DNA, the CDR3 is TGTGCCAGCAGTGACAATCCCAAAAGAATAAATGAGCAGTTCTTC. This sequence encodes CASSDNPKRINEQFF.

The chain has TRBV5-1 and TRBJ2-1; 13 bases map to TRBD2. The CDR3 has 17 amino acids. The germline CDR1 and CDR2 sequences are SGHRS and YFSETQ. Trimming removed 6 bases from V and 6 bases from J; junction bases left unmatched: 12. In DNA, the CDR3 is TGCGCCAGCACCTCGAATATACTAGCGGGGGGGCGCAATGAGCAGTTCTTC. Translating gives CASTSNILAGGRNEQFF. The variable domain in full, completed from reference TRBV5-1 and TRBJ2-1, reads KAGVTQTPRYLIKTRGQQVTLSCSPISGHRSVSWYQQTPGQGLQFLFEYFSETQRNKGNFPGRFSGRQFSNSRSEMNVSTLELGDSALYLCASTSNILAGGRNEQFFGPGTRLTVL.

The chain joins TRBV6-2 or TRBV6-3 to TRBJ1-1; D may be TRBD1 (5 bases). Trimming cost V 1 base and J 0 bases, with 12 bases left between them. There are 16 residues in the CDR3. The germline CDR1 and CDR2 sequences are MNHEY and SVGEGT. The CDR3 protein is CASSYFPATVNTEAFF. The CDR3 DNA follows: TGTGCCAGCAGTTACTTCCCCGCGACAGTGAACACTGAAGCTTTCTTT.

J is TRBJ2-3 and V is TRBV3-1 (or the pseudogene TRBV3-2); D not resolved. The CDR3 consists of 15 residues. V lost 3 bases and J 0 bases, leaving 10 bases between the germline ends. The germline V gene has CDR1 LGHDT and CDR2 YNNKEL (reference sequence). The CDR3 loop is CASSQEAGSTDTQYF. The DNA of the CDR3 is TGTGCCAGCAGCCAGGAAGCCGGGAGCACAGATACGCAGTATTTT.

The sample holds one count of this clone. This chain uses TRBV7-6 with TRBJ2-5, with 7 bases that match TRBD2. The CDR3 is made up of 16 amino acids. Per germline, CDR1 SGHVS and CDR2 FNYEAQ. V was clipped by 3 bases and J by 3 bases; unmatched bases: 10. Written as DNA, the CDR3 is TGTGCCAGCAGCTTTACACGGGCTAGCGGAAAAGAGACCCAGTACTTC. Its translation is CASSFTRASGKETQYF.

In DNA, the CDR3 is TGTGCCAGCAGCGCCTCCGGGACTAGGCAAGAGACCCAGTACTTC. It specifies CASSASGTRQETQYF. The rearrangement uses TRBV6-5 and TRBJ2-5; 8 nucleotides line up with TRBD2. V shed 6 bases, J shed 2 bases, and the junction held 8 bases outside the gene matches. This CDR3 has 15 residues. Germline CDR1 MNHEY, CDR2 SVGAGI.

V gene TRBV7-3 combines with J gene TRBJ2-3; D unclear. V dropped 3 bases and J dropped 4 bases, with 2 bases sitting between them. Germline CDR1 and CDR2: SGHTA and FQGTGA. CDR3 size: 11 residues. CDR3 DNA sequence: TGTGCCAGCAGCTTCTCAGATACGCAGTATTTT. It specifies CASSFSDTQYF.

This clone appeared a single time. This rearrangement joins TRBV5-6 to TRBJ1-5; 7 positions match TRBD1. This CDR3 spans 15 amino acids. Trimming at V came to 4 bases and at J to 6 bases, leaving 10 bases not matched to a gene. Germline V gene data show CDR1 as SGHDT and CDR2 as YYEEEE. The CDR3 is CASSAEGGAGQPQHF. DNA for the CDR3: TGTGCCAGCAGCGCCGAAGGGGGCGCGGGTCAGCCCCAGCATTTT.

This clone was found once. The chain employs TRBV3-1 (or the pseudogene TRBV3-2) and TRBJ2-1; TRBD2 agrees at 12 bases. This CDR3 has 15 residues. V gave up 4 bases and J gave up 9 bases; unmatched junction bases: 7. CDR1 and CDR2 from the germline V gene are LGHDT and YNNKEL (reference sequence). This CDR3 is CASSPSGGDLGEQFF. CDR3 DNA: TGTGCCAGCAGCCCTAGCGGGGGGGACCTGGGTGAGCAGTTCTTC.

V and J are TRBV18 and TRBJ1-6, with no clear D. Germline lookup yields CDR1 KGHSH and CDR2 LQKENI. CDR3 length: 11 residues. V was clipped by 5 bases and J by 10 bases, with 6 bases between them. The CDR3 loop reads CASSDRSPLHF. The CDR3 DNA is TGTGCCAGCTCAGATAGATCACCCCTCCACTTT.

The rearrangement uses TRBV2 and TRBJ1-1; the D gene is possibly TRBD1 (5 bases). V lost 2 bases and J lost 1, with 11 bases in between. Germline CDR1 is SNHLY and CDR2 is FYNNEI. This CDR3 has 15 amino acids. CDR3 sequence (DNA): TGTGCCAGCAGTGAACTCAGCACAGGGAACACTGAAGCTTTCTTT. It is translated as CASSELSTGNTEAFF. Filled out from reference TRBV2 and TRBJ1-1, the complete variable domain reads EPEVTQTPSHQVTQMGQEVILRCVPISNHLYFYWYRQILGQKVEFLVSFYNNEISEKSEIFDDQFSVERPDGSNFTLKIRSTKLEDSAMYFCASSELSTGNTEAFFGQGTRLTVV.

This chain joins TRBV12-5 and TRBJ2-7; possible D gene TRBD2, 6 bases. V was clipped by 0 bases and J by 7 bases, with 10 bases between them. CDR3 size: 13 residues. Germline CDR1 is LGHNT and CDR2 is FRNRAP. The CDR3 protein is CASGLVGGREQYF. The CDR3 coding sequence is TGTGCTAGTGGTTTGGTCGGTGGGAGGGAGCAGTACTTC.

The chain uses TRBV6-5 and TRBJ2-3; 8 positions match TRBD1. The V and J ends lost 5 bases and 5 bases, in that order; junction bases with no gene match: 6. Germline V gene sequence: CDR1 MNHEY, CDR2 SVGAGI. The CDR3 extends over 14 amino acids. This CDR3 reads CASSPRQGKDTQYF. The CDR3 nucleotides are TGTGCCAGCAGTCCTCGACAGGGGAAAGATACGCAGTATTTT.

Regarding this clone: A read error may produce the germline difference seen at one junction end. The V call is TRBV27, the J call TRBJ2-3; 8 bases agree with TRBD2. The length of the CDR3 is 17 residues. Looked up from germline, CDR1 is MNHEY and CDR2 is SMNVEV (reference sequence). The CDR3 reads CASSPTPGLGITATQYF. Written as DNA, the CDR3 is TGTGCCAGCAGTCCAACCCCGGGACTAGGGATCACAGCTACGCAGTATTTT.

Only one count was recorded for this clone. The chain links TRBV11-3 to TRBJ2-7; D unresolved. Germline CDR1 reads SGHNT; CDR2 reads YENEEA. V lost 1 base and J 2 bases, leaving 9 bases between the germline ends. The CDR3 is made up of 14 amino acids. CDR3 nucleotides: TGTGCCAGCAGCTTAGGGAGTTACCCCTACGAGCAGTACTTC. This encodes CASSLGSYPYEQYF.

The chain employs TRBV5-1 and TRBJ1-1; 8 bases agree with TRBD1. The CDR3 consists of 14 residues. Germline CDR1 and CDR2: SGHRS and YFSETQ. V shed 5 bases, J shed 1 base, and the junction held 4 bases outside the gene matches. The CDR3 here is CASRAGGANTEAFF. CDR3 sequence (DNA): TGCGCCAGCAGGGCAGGGGGCGCGAACACTGAAGCTTTCTTT.

The rearrangement joins TRBV6-5 to TRBJ2-5; 10 bases agree with TRBD2. Germline V gene lookup returns CDR1 MNHEY and CDR2 SVGAGI. There are 15 residues in the CDR3. The junction had 8 bases not matched to a gene; V was cut back by 5 bases and J by 5 bases. Here the CDR3 reads CASSLAGAPEETQYF. In DNA, the CDR3 is TGTGCCAGCAGTCTAGCGGGGGCACCGGAGGAGACCCAGTACTTC.

CDR3 in amino acids: CASSTHRGRTGELFF. The CDR3 DNA reads TGTGCCAGCAGCACCCACAGGGGGCGCACCGGGGAGCTGTTTTTT. The chain employs TRBV7-3 and TRBJ2-2; TRBD1 agrees at 9 bases. With V trimmed by 5 bases and J by 4 bases, 5 bases remained unmatched. CDR1 and CDR2 from the germline V gene are SGHTA and FQGTGA. The CDR3 spans 15 residues. Based on the CDR3 plus reference TRBV7-3 and TRBJ2-2, the full variable domain is GAGVSQTPSNKVTEKGKYVELRCDPISGHTALYWYRQSLGQGPEFLIYFQGTGAADDSGLPNDRFFAVRPEGSVSTLKIQRTERGDSAVYLCASSTHRGRTGELFFGEGSRLTVL.

This chain joins TRBV6-2 or TRBV6-3 and TRBJ1-5; no reliable D call. V lost 0 bases and J 5 bases, leaving 8 bases between the germline ends. CDR1 MNHEY and CDR2 SVGEGT come from the germline V gene. This CDR3 is 14 amino acids long. The CDR3 region has the DNA TGTGCCAGCAGTTACTCCCTTAGAGATCAGCCCCAGCATTTT. Translated, it gives CASSYSLRDQPQHF.

The chain carries TRBV4-1 and TRBJ1-2; TRBD1 is a possible D gene (5 bases). Per germline, CDR1 MGHRA and CDR2 YSYEKL. The CDR3 contains 16 residues. Trimming pared 0 bases from V and 2 bases from J, leaving 13 bases between. DNA of the CDR3: TGCGCCAGCAGCCAAGAAGGGCGGGGGGAAAACTATGGCTACACCTTC. Translated, it gives CASSQEGRGENYGYTF.

A note on this clone: An end of the junction differs from the germline gene, which may be a read error. The chain couples TRBV5-1 to TRBJ1-1; D not certain. The CDR3 sequence is 13 residues long. The germline V gene encodes CDR1 SGHRS and CDR2 YFSETQ. The CDR3 sequence is CASSLDQFAEAFF. DNA of the CDR3: TGCGCCAGCAGTTTGGACCAGTTCGCTGAAGCTTTCTTT.